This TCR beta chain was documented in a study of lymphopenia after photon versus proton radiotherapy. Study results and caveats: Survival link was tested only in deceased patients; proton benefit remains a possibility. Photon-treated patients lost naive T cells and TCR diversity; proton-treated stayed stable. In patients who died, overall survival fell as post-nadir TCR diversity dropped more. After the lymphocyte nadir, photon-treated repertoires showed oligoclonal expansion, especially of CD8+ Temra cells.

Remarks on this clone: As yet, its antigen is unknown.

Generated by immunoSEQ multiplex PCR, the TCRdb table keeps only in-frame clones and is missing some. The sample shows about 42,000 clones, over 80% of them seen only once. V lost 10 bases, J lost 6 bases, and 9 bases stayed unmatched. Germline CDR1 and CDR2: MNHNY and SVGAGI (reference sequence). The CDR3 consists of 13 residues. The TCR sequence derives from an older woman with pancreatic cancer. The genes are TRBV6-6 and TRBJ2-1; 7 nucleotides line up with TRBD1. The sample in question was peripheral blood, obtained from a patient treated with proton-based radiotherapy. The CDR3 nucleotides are TGTGCCAACCGACAGGGTGGTAGCAATGAGCAGTTCTTC. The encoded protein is CANRQGGSNEQFF.